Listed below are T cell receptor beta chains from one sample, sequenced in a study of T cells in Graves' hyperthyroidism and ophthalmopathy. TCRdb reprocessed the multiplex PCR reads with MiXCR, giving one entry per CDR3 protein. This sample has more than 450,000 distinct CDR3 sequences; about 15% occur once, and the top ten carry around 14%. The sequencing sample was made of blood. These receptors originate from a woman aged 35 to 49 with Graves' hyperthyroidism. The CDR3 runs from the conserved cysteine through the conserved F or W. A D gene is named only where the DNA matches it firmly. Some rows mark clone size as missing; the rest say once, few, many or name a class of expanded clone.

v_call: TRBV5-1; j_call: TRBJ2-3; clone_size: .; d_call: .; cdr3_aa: CASSVGSGAGTDTQYF; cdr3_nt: TGCGCCAGCAGCGTGGGGTCCGGGGCAGGCACAGATACGCAGTATTTT
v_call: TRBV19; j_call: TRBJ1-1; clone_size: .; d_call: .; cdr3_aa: CASSIRTNTEAFF; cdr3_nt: TGTGCCAGTAGTATCCGGACGAACACTGAAGCTTTCTTT
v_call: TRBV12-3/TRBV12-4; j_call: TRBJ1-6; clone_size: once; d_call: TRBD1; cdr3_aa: CASSLDRVWNSPLHF; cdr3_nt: TGTGCCAGCAGTCTGGACAGGGTTTGGAATTCACCCCTCCACTTT
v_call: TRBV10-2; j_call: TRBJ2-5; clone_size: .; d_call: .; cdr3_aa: CASVTGTAGETQYF; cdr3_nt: TGCGCCAGCGTGACAGGGACGGCGGGGGAGACCCAGTACTTC
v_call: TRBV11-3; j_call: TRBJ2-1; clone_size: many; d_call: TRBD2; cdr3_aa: CASGGTSGSYEQFF; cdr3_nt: TGTGCCAGCGGAGGGACTAGCGGGAGTTATGAGCAGTTCTTC
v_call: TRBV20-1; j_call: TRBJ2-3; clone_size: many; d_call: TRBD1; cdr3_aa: CSAIDGQGADTQYF; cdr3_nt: TGCAGTGCTATAGATGGACAGGGCGCAGATACGCAGTATTTT
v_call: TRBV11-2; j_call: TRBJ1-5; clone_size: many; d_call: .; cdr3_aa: CASSLEQGPNQPQHF; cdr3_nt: TGTGCCAGCAGCTTAGAGCAGGGTCCCAATCAGCCCCAGCATTTT
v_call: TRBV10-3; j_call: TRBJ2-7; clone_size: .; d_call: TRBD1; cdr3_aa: CAISVGTGGHEQYF; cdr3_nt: TGTGCCATCAGTGTCGGGACAGGGGGCCACGAGCAGTACTTC
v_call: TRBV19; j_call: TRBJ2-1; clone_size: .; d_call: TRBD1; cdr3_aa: CASSIDAGTGGNEQFF; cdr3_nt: TGTGCCAGTAGTATAGACGCCGGGACAGGGGGGAATGAGCAGTTCTTC
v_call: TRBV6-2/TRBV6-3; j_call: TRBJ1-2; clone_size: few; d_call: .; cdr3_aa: CASSWTAGGYTF; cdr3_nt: TGTGCCAGCAGTTGGACAGCTGGTGGCTACACCTTC
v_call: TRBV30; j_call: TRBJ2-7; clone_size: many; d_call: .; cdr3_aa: CAWSTGTGDEQYF; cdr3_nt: TGTGCCTGGAGCACAGGGACGGGGGACGAGCAGTACTTC
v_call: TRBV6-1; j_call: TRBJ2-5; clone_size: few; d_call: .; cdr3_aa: CASSPTLTLYQETQYF; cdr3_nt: TGTGCCAGCAGCCCTACACTTACACTGTACCAAGAGACCCAGTACTTC
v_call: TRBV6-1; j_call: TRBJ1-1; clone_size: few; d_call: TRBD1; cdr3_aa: CASSPPGQGVPEAFF; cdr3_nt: TGTGCCAGCAGTCCTCCTGGCCAGGGGGTTCCTGAAGCTTTCTTT
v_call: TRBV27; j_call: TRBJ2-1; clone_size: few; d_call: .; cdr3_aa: CASSLGSGGFSYNEQFF; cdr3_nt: TGTGCCAGCAGTTTGGGTTCGGGCGGGTTCTCCTACAATGAGCAGTTCTTC
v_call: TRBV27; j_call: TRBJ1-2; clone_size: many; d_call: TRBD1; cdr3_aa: CASSLGRQGNGYTF; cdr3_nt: TGTGCCAGCAGTTTAGGGAGACAGGGCAATGGCTACACCTTC
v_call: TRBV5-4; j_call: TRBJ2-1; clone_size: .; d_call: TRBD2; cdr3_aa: CASSLREVGNNEQFF; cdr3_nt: TGTGCCAGCAGCCTGCGGGAGGTGGGGAACAATGAGCAGTTCTTC
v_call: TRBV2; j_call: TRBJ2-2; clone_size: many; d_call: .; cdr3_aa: CASSEAAPNTGELFF; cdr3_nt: TGTGCCAGCAGTGAGGCAGCACCAAACACCGGGGAGCTGTTTTTT
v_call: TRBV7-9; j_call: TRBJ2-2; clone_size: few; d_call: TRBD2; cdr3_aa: CASSRDPSGSWGTGELFF; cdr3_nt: TGTGCCAGCAGCCGGGACCCTAGCGGGAGCTGGGGCACCGGGGAGCTGTTTTTT
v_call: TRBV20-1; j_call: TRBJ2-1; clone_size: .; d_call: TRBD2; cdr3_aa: CSARPGLAGWEQFF; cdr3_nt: TGCAGTGCTAGACCGGGACTAGCGGGATGGGAGCAGTTCTTC
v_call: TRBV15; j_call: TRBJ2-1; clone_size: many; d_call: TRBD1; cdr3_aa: CATSNDRGFSYNEQFF; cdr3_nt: TGTGCCACCAGCAACGACAGGGGGTTTTCCTACAATGAGCAGTTCTTC
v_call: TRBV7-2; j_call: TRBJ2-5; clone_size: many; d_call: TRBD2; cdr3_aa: CASIRDTSGKTQYF; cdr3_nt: TGTGCCAGCATAAGAGACACTAGCGGGAAGACCCAGTACTTC
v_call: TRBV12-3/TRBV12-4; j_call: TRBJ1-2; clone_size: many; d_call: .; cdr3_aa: CASSFLGNREDGYTF; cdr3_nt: TGTGCCAGCAGTTTTCTTGGGAACAGGGAGGATGGCTACACCTTC
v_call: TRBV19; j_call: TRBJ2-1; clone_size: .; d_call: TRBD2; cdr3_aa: CASSTEPRTSGVYNEQFF; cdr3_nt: TGTGCCAGTAGTACGGAGCCTCGAACTAGCGGGGTTTACAATGAGCAGTTCTTC
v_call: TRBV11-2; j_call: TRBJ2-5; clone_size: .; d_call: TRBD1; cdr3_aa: CASSLRDSLLETQYF; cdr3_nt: TGTGCCAGCAGCTTGAGGGACAGCCTCCTAGAGACCCAGTACTTC
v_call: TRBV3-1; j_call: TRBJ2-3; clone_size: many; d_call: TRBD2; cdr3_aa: CASSQALADTQYF; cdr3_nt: TGTGCCAGCAGCCAAGCACTAGCGGATACGCAGTATTTT
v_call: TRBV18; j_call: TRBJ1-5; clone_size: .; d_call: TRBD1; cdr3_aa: CASSNTGGTSNQPQHF; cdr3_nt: TGTGCCAGCTCGAACACAGGGGGAACAAGCAATCAGCCCCAGCATTTT
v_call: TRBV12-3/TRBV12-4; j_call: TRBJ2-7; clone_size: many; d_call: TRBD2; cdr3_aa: CASSRDYPYEQYF; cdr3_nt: TGTGCCAGCAGCCGGGACTACCCCTACGAGCAGTACTTC
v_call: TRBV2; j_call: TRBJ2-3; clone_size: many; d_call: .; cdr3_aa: CALTARQRYTDTQYF; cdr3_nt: TGTGCTCTCACAGCACGGCAGCGGTACACAGATACGCAGTATTTT
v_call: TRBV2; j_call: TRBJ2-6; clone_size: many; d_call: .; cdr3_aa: CASSVKQLSGANVLTF; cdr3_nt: TGTGCCAGCAGTGTAAAACAACTCTCTGGGGCCAACGTCCTGACTTTC
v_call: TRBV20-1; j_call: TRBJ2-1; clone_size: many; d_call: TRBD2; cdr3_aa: CSASQASGSHEQFF; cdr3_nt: TGCAGTGCTAGTCAGGCTAGCGGGAGTCATGAGCAGTTCTTC
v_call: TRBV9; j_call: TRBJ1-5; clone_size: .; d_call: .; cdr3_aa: CASSVGGEFNQPQHF; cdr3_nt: TGTGCCAGCAGCGTAGGAGGGGAGTTCAATCAGCCCCAGCATTTT
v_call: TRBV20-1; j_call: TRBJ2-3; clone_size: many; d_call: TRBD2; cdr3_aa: CSAREGSGRPSTDTQYF; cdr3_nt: TGCAGTGCTAGAGAGGGTAGCGGGAGGCCGAGCACAGATACGCAGTATTTT
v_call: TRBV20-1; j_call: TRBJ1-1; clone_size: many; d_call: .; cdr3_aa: CSASSVLNTEAFF; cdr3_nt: TGCAGTGCTAGTTCGGTGCTGAACACTGAAGCTTTCTTT
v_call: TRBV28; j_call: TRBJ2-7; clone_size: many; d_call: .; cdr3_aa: CASTSGQPPYEQYF; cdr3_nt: TGTGCCAGCACCTCCGGACAGCCTCCCTACGAGCAGTACTTC
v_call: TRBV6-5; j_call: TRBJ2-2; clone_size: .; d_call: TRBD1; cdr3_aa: CASSYRDRDGELFF; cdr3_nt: TGTGCCAGCAGTTACCGGGACAGGGACGGGGAGCTGTTTTTT
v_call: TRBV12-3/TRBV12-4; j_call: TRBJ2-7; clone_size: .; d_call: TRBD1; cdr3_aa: CASSPGTGMSYEQYF; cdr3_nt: TGTGCCAGCAGTCCCGGGACAGGGATGTCCTACGAGCAGTACTTC
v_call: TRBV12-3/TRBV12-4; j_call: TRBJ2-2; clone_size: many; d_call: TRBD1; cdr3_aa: CASSPRTGVDGELFF; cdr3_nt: TGTGCCAGCAGTCCTAGGACAGGCGTTGACGGGGAGCTGTTTTTT
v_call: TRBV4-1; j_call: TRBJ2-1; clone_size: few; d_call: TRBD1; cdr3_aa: CASSQGGQGGYNEQFF; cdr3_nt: TGCGCCAGCAGCCAAGGGGGACAGGGGGGTTACAATGAGCAGTTCTTC
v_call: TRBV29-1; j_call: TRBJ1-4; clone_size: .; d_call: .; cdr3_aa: CSVAGVLNEKLFF; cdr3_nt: TGCAGCGTTGCGGGGGTATTGAATGAAAAACTGTTTTTT
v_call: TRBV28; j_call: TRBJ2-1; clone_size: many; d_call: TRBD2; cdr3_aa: CASSFWREGYNEQFF; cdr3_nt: TGTGCCAGCAGTTTTTGGCGGGAGGGTTACAATGAGCAGTTCTTC
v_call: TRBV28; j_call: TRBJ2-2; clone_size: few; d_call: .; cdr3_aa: CASSRRTANTGELFF; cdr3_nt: TGTGCCAGCAGTAGAAGGACAGCGAACACCGGGGAGCTGTTTTTT
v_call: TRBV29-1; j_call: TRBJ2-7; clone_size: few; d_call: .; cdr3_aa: CSVVGQGYEQYF; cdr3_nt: TGCAGCGTTGTAGGTCAAGGGTACGAGCAGTACTTC
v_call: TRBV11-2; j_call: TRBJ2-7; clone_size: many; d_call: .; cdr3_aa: CASSPGTLYSYEQYF; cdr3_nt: TGTGCCAGCAGCCCAGGTACACTTTACTCCTACGAGCAGTACTTC
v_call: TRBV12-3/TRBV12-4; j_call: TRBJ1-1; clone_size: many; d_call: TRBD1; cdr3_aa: CASSVDRVTEAFF; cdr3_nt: TGTGCCAGCAGTGTGGACAGGGTCACTGAAGCTTTCTTT
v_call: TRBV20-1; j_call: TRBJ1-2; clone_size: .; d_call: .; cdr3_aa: CSASAGTYGYTF; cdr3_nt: TGCAGTGCTAGCGCAGGGACCTATGGCTACACCTTC
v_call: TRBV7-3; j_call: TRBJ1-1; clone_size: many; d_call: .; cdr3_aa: CASSSQPSGTEAFF; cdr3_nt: TGTGCCAGCAGCTCCCAGCCCAGTGGGACTGAAGCTTTCTTT
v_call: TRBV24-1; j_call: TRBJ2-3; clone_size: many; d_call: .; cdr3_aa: CATSERDRGDTQYF; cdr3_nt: TGTGCCACCAGTGAACGGGACCGGGGAGATACGCAGTATTTT
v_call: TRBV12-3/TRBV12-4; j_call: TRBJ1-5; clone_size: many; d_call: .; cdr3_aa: CASRPSDNRQPQHF; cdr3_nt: TGTGCCAGCAGACCATCGGACAATAGACAGCCCCAGCATTTT
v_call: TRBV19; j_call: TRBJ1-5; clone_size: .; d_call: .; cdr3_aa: CASSIVDGGNQPQHF; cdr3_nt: TGTGCCAGTAGTATAGTCGACGGGGGCAATCAGCCCCAGCATTTT
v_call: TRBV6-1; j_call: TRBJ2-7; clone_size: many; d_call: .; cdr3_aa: CASSPPLARYEQYF; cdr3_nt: TGTGCCAGCAGTCCGCCCCTTGCGCGCTACGAGCAGTACTTC